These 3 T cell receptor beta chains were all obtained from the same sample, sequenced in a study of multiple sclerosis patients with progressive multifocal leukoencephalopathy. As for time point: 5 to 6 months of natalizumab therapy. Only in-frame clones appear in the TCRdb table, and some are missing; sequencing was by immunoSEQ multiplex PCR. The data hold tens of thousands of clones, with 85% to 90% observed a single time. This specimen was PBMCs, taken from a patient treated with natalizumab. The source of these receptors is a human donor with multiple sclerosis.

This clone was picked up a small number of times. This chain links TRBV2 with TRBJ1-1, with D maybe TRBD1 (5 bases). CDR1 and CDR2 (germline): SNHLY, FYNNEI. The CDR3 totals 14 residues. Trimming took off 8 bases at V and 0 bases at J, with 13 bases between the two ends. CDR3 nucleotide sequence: TGTGCCAGCGGGATCCGGGGGATGAACACTGAAGCTTTCTTT. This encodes CASGIRGMNTEAFF.

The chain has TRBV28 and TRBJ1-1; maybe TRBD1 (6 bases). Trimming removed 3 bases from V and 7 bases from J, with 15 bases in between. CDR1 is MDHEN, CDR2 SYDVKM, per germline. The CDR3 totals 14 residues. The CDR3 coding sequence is TGTGCCAGCAGTTTTACAAGGGGGATGGTTGAAGCTTTCTTT. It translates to CASSFTRGMVEAFF. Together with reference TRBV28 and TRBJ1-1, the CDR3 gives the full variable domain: DVKVTQSSRYLVKRTGEKVFLECVQDMDHENMFWYRQDPGLGLRLIYFSYDVKMKEKGDIPEGYSVSREKKERFSLILESASTNQTSMYLCASSFTRGMVEAFFGQGTRLTVV.

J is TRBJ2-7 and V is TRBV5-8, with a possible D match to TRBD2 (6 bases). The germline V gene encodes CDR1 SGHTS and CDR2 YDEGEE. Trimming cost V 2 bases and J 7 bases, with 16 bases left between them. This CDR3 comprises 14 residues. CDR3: CASSLSRRVSEQYF. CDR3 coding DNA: TGTGCCAGCAGCTTAAGCCGGAGGGTTTCGGAGCAGTACTTC.